This T cell receptor beta chain was identified in a study of blood T cell repertoires in COVID-19. This CDR3 is 13 amino acids long. The V gene lost 6 bases and the J gene lost 3 bases, with 12 bases spanning the gap. Per germline, CDR1 SEHNR and CDR2 FQNEAQ (reference sequence). Original handling: Estimated nucleated cell counts came from reference gene primer amplification. TCRdb's copy holds only in-frame clones and misses some; the assay was immunoSEQ multiplex PCR. That table furnishes V, J and clone size, whereas the DNA furnished D and trimming. The sample has roughly 100,000 clones; around 83% are singletons.

Material: peripheral blood. This chain joins TRBV7-9 and TRBJ2-7; D unresolved. The TCR comes from a human donor in a cohort sampled during active COVID-19. This chain's CDR3 is CASSRSERYEQYF. CDR3 DNA sequence: TGTGCCAGCAGTCGGTCCGAGCGCTACGAGCAGTACTTC.